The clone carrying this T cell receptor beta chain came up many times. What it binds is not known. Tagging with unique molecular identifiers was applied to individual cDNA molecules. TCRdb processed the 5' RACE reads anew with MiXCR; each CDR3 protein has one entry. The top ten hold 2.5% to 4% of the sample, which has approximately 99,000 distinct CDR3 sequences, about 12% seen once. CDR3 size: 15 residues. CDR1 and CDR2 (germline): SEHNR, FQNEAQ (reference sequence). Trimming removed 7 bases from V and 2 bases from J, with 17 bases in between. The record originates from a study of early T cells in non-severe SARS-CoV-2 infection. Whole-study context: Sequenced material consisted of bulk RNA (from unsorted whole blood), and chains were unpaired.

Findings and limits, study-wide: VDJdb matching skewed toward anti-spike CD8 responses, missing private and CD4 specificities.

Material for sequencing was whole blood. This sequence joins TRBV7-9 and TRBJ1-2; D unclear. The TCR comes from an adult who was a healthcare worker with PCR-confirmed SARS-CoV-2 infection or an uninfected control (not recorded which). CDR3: CASTSSLEGNYGYTF. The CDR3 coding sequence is TGTGCCAGCACCTCATCGCTTGAAGGGAACTATGGCTACACCTTC. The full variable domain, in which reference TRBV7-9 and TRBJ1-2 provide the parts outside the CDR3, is DTGVSQNPRHKITKRGQNVTFRCDPISEHNRLYWYRQTLGQGPEFLTYFQNEAQLEKSRLLSDRFSAERPKGSFSTLEIQRTEQGDSAMYLCASTSSLEGNYGYTFGSGTRLTVV.